A selection of T cell receptor beta chains follows, all from one sample in a study of CD8 T cells in ankylosing spondylitis. TCRdb reprocessed the 5' RACE reads via MiXCR and lists one record per CDR3 protein. The sample holds hundreds of thousands of distinct CDR3 sequences, 12% seen once. The sequenced material came from blood, either unsorted or a sorted T cell fraction (not recorded which). The receptors were sampled from a male donor with ankylosing spondylitis. Both conserved end residues are part of each CDR3. Fields, in order: CDR3 protein, CDR3 DNA, clone size, D gene, V gene, J gene. A D gene is named only where the DNA matches it firmly. Clone size, where shown, is once, few, many, or a class for clones that have expanded.

cdr3_aa: CSANKGYTEAFF
cdr3_nt: TGCAGTGCTAATAAGGGTTACACTGAAGCTTTCTTT
clone_size: many
d_call: .
v_call: TRBV20-1
j_call: TRBJ1-1

cdr3_aa: CSLRDPRHGYTF
cdr3_nt: TGCAGCCTCCGGGACCCCCGGCATGGCTACACCTTC
clone_size: many
d_call: .
v_call: TRBV29-1
j_call: TRBJ1-2

cdr3_aa: CASSLSGTLYGYTF
cdr3_nt: TGTGCCAGCAGTTTATCTGGGACGTTGTATGGCTACACCTTC
clone_size: few
d_call: .
v_call: TRBV27
j_call: TRBJ1-2

cdr3_aa: CASSSGDRRNYGYTF
cdr3_nt: TGCGCCAGCAGCTCGGGGGACAGGCGGAACTATGGCTACACCTTC
clone_size: .
d_call: TRBD1
v_call: TRBV5-1
j_call: TRBJ1-2

cdr3_aa: CASSTGMTGPYEQYF
cdr3_nt: TGCGCCAGCAGCACCGGAATGACAGGCCCTTACGAGCAGTACTTC
clone_size: .
d_call: .
v_call: TRBV5-1
j_call: TRBJ2-7

cdr3_aa: CASGSNRDGNQPQHF
cdr3_nt: TGTGCCAGCGGATCTAACCGGGATGGCAATCAGCCCCAGCATTTT
clone_size: many
d_call: .
v_call: TRBV12-3/TRBV12-4
j_call: TRBJ1-5

cdr3_aa: CASSLVGPAYEQYF
cdr3_nt: TGTGCCAGCAGCTTAGTTGGCCCAGCCTACGAGCAGTACTTC
clone_size: few
d_call: .
v_call: TRBV7-4
j_call: TRBJ2-7

cdr3_aa: CASSPHKGDDTGELFF
cdr3_nt: TGTGCCAGCAGCCCACACAAGGGGGATGACACCGGGGAGCTGTTTTTT
clone_size: few
d_call: .
v_call: TRBV4-2
j_call: TRBJ2-2

cdr3_aa: CSVSATARDTQYF
cdr3_nt: TGCAGCGTTAGCGCGACCGCACGGGATACGCAGTATTTT
clone_size: many
d_call: .
v_call: TRBV29-1
j_call: TRBJ2-3

cdr3_aa: CASGGLVAETQYF
cdr3_nt: TGTGCCTCGGGAGGGCTAGTAGCAGAGACCCAGTACTTC
clone_size: .
d_call: TRBD2
v_call: TRBV27
j_call: TRBJ2-5

cdr3_aa: CSAAGLAGETTDTQYF
cdr3_nt: TGCAGCGCCGCCGGTCTAGCGGGAGAGACAACAGATACGCAGTATTTT
clone_size: .
d_call: TRBD2
v_call: TRBV29-1
j_call: TRBJ2-3

cdr3_aa: CSALNSKWSEQYF
cdr3_nt: TGCAGCGCCCTAAATAGTAAGTGGAGCGAGCAGTACTTC
clone_size: few
d_call: .
v_call: TRBV29-1
j_call: TRBJ2-7

cdr3_aa: CASSHLYGYTF
cdr3_nt: TGTGCCAGCAGCCACCTATATGGCTACACCTTC
clone_size: .
d_call: .
v_call: TRBV4-2
j_call: TRBJ1-2

cdr3_aa: CSARRPIRGEQFF
cdr3_nt: TGCAGTGCTAGACGTCCGATTCGGGGGGAGCAGTTCTTC
clone_size: .
d_call: .
v_call: TRBV20-1
j_call: TRBJ2-1

cdr3_aa: CSAKRDGVKNIQYF
cdr3_nt: TGCAGTGCCAAGCGGGACGGAGTGAAAAACATTCAGTACTTC
clone_size: few
d_call: TRBD2
v_call: TRBV20-1
j_call: TRBJ2-4